Listed below are T cell receptor beta chains from one sample, sequenced in a study of T cells in Graves' hyperthyroidism and ophthalmopathy. TCRdb ran MiXCR on the multiplex PCR reads and lists one entry per CDR3 protein. Altogether 300,000 to 500,000 distinct CDR3 sequences are present, over 12% being singletons, with the ten largest covering around 30%. The sequencing input was blood. Receptors were obtained from a man in his fifties or sixties with Graves' ophthalmopathy. The CDR3 runs from the conserved cysteine through the conserved F or W. Each record gives: clone size, V gene, J gene, D gene, CDR3 protein, CDR3 DNA. The D gene is left open where the match is weak. Part of the rows lack a size; the others show once, few, many or a class for expanded clones.

>few|TRBV6-1|TRBJ2-3|TRBD2
CASSSATISSGRGTDTQYF
TGTGCCAGCAGTTCGGCGACTATATCTAGCGGCCGTGGCACAGATACGCAGTATTTT
>many|TRBV7-2|TRBJ1-5|-
CASSLLNQPQHF
TGTGCCAGCAGCTTGTTAAATCAGCCCCAGCATTTT
>-|TRBV24-1|TRBJ2-1|-
CATARGPRNEQFF
TGTGCCACCGCACGGGGCCCTCGCAATGAGCAGTTCTTC
>many|TRBV30|TRBJ2-5|TRBD2
CAWRLAGTQETQYF
TGTGCCTGGAGGCTAGCGGGAACCCAAGAGACCCAGTACTTC
>many|TRBV2|TRBJ2-2|-
CAKSRLARNTGELFF
TGTGCCAAAAGCAGGCTAGCGAGGAACACCGGGGAGCTGTTTTTT
>many|TRBV2|TRBJ2-2|TRBD1
CASSVHRGRGTGELFF
TGTGCCAGCAGTGTCCACAGGGGGCGAGGGACCGGGGAGCTGTTTTTT
>many|TRBV29-1|TRBJ2-5|-
CSAARGSGETQYF
TGCAGCGCGGCTCGGGGGTCAGGAGAGACCCAGTACTTC
>many|TRBV7-9|TRBJ2-7|TRBD2
CASGGLDYEQYF
TGTGCCAGCGGGGGACTAGACTACGAGCAGTACTTC
>many|TRBV7-9|TRBJ2-7|TRBD2
CASSGTSGLTYEQYF
TGTGCCAGCAGCGGCACTAGCGGACTAACCTACGAGCAGTACTTC
>many|TRBV20-1|TRBJ2-1|-
CSASLYRRGGEQFF
TGCAGTGCTAGTTTATATAGACGGGGCGGTGAGCAGTTCTTC
>many|TRBV3-1|TRBJ2-7|-
CASSQDLTRRYEQYF
TGTGCCAGCAGCCAAGATCTTACTAGGAGGTACGAGCAGTACTTC
>many|TRBV24-1|TRBJ2-1|-
CATSDSGNEQFF
TGTGCCACCAGTGATTCAGGCAATGAGCAGTTCTTC
>many|TRBV13|TRBJ2-5|-
CASSLRPQETQYF
TGTGCCAGCAGCTTAAGACCCCAAGAGACCCAGTACTTC
>many|TRBV13|TRBJ1-1|-
CASSPGHSDRNTEAFF
TGTGCCAGCAGCCCGGGACATAGTGATAGGAACACTGAAGCTTTCTTT